The clone carrying this T cell receptor beta chain has just a few counts. The data belong to a study of blood T cell repertoires in COVID-19. V gave up 3 bases and J gave up 4 bases, with 16 bases separating them. This CDR3 has 15 residues. Germline V gene lookup returns CDR1 MGHRA and CDR2 YSYEKL. The protocol was immunoSEQ multiplex PCR, while the TCRdb copy is restricted to in-frame clones and leaves out a portion. Of fewer than 450,000 clones detected, approximately 90% appear once; the ten largest clones hold roughly 12%. Material: peripheral blood. This sequence originates from a woman aged 50 to 60 with COVID-19, enrolled during active disease. The chain combines TRBV4-1 with TRBJ2-7, with D tentatively TRBD2 (6 bases). CDR3 bases: TGCGCCAGCAGCCATCCCCCGGCAGGGAGGTACGAGCAGTACTTC. Translated, it gives CASSHPPAGRYEQYF.